This is a list of T cell receptor beta chains from one sample in a study of T cells in Graves' hyperthyroidism and ophthalmopathy. TCRdb processed the multiplex PCR reads anew with MiXCR; each CDR3 protein has one entry. The sample contains 110,000 to 150,000 distinct CDR3 sequences, approximately 20% of which appear only once. The sample consisted of blood. All receptors come from a woman in her fifties or sixties with Graves' hyperthyroidism that later progressed to Graves' ophthalmopathy. The CDR3 runs from the conserved cysteine through the conserved F or W. The D gene is left open where the match is weak. The size field is filled for only some rows; it gives once, few, many or a size class.

CDR3 length | J gene | clone size | D gene | V gene | CDR3 DNA | CDR3 protein
17 | TRBJ2-5 | - | TRBD2 | TRBV5-1 | TGCGCCAGCAGCTTGGACACTAGCGGGAGGCGGAGGGAGACCCAGTACTTC | CASSLDTSGRRRETQYF
15 | TRBJ1-1 | - | - | TRBV28 | TGTGCCAGCAGTTCGTATAGAAGGGCGAACACTGAAGCTTTCTTT | CASSSYRRANTEAFF
16 | TRBJ2-3 | many | - | TRBV6-1 | TGTGCCAGCAGTCGTAGTAGAGGGGAATCCACAGATACGCAGTATTTT | CASSRSRGESTDTQYF
16 | TRBJ2-2 | many | TRBD2 | TRBV28 | TGTGCCACCGTAGTAGGGGGACTAGCGGGACTCGGGGAGCTGTTTTTT | CATVVGGLAGLGELFF
13 | TRBJ2-1 | many | TRBD2 | TRBV20-1 | TGCAGTGCTTTGAATTGGGAGCGGGGGGAGCAGTTCTTC | CSALNWERGEQFF
15 | TRBJ1-2 | many | TRBD1 | TRBV28 | TGTGCCAGCAGGGGAAGGGACAGGGGAGGCGATGGCTACACCTTC | CASRGRDRGGDGYTF
16 | TRBJ1-6 | - | - | TRBV14 | TGTGCCAGCAGCCAAGACAGGAGCTCCTATAATTCACCCCTCCACTTT | CASSQDRSSYNSPLHF
14 | TRBJ2-7 | many | TRBD2 | TRBV7-2 | TGTGCCAGCAGCTCTGGATTTTCGGGGGGCGAGCAGTACTTC | CASSSGFSGGEQYF
16 | TRBJ1-5 | many | - | TRBV28 | TGTGCCAGCAGTTTAGGACAGCGCTCCGGCAGTCAGCCCCAGCATTTT | CASSLGQRSGSQPQHF
12 | TRBJ1-1 | many | - | TRBV20-1 | TGCAGTGCTAGAGATCGGGGCAGTGAGGCTTTCTTT | CSARDRGSEAFF
13 | TRBJ2-2 | many | TRBD2 | TRBV11-2 | TGTGCCAGCAGCCGGGGGGGGCCCGGGGAGCTGTTTTTT | CASSRGGPGELFF
12 | TRBJ1-5 | - | - | TRBV19 | TGTGCCAGTAGACGAGGGGATCAGCCCCAGCATTTT | CASRRGDQPQHF
12 | TRBJ2-1 | many | - | TRBV20-1 | TGCAGTGCTCAGTACCTACCCAATGAGCAGTTCTTC | CSAQYLPNEQFF
14 | TRBJ1-1 | many | TRBD1 | TRBV12-3/TRBV12-4 | TGTGCCAGCAATGGGACAGGGGGTTTCACTGAAGCTTTCTTT | CASNGTGGFTEAFF
14 | TRBJ2-7 | few | TRBD2 | TRBV27 | TGTGCCAGCAGTTTATTGACTAGCGGCTACGAGCAGTACTTC | CASSLLTSGYEQYF
14 | TRBJ1-1 | - | - | TRBV28 | TGTGCCAGCAGCCAGAAATTGTCCGGCACTGAAGCTTTCTTT | CASSQKLSGTEAFF
16 | TRBJ2-1 | few | - | TRBV10-3 | TGTGCCATCAGTGAGTCCGCGGGCACGTCCTACAATGAGCAGTTCTTC | CAISESAGTSYNEQFF
15 | TRBJ2-2 | many | - | TRBV20-1 | TGCAGTGCTAGACACGAGACAAGACGCACCGGGGAGCTGTTTTTT | CSARHETRRTGELFF
15 | TRBJ1-2 | - | - | TRBV29-1 | TGCAGCGTTGAAGAAGTTGAGGGGGGTGGCTATGGCTACACCTTC | CSVEEVEGGGYGYTF
14 | TRBJ1-2 | - | - | TRBV12-3/TRBV12-4 | TGTGCCAGCAGTTCCCCCCCCCGATACGATGGCTACACCTTC | CASSSPPRYDGYTF
13 | TRBJ2-5 | many | - | TRBV11-2 | TGTGCCAGCAGCCGAGGGGCCATGGAGACCCAGTACTTC | CASSRGAMETQYF
17 | TRBJ2-3 | - | TRBD1 | TRBV28 | TGTGCCAGTAGTGCGCGCCGGACAGGGGGCGCAACAGATACGCAGTATTTT | CASSARRTGGATDTQYF
15 | TRBJ2-1 | many | TRBD2 | TRBV3-1 | TGTGCCAGCAGCCAAGACGGGACTATCTACAATGAGCAGTTCTTC | CASSQDGTIYNEQFF
15 | TRBJ2-1 | many | TRBD2 | TRBV11-2 | TGTGCCAGCAGCTTTTCGGTGGGAGGGCTCGATGAGCAGTTCTTC | CASSFSVGGLDEQFF
12 | TRBJ1-1 | many | - | TRBV4-1 | TGCGCCAGCAGCCGGCATAACAGCGAAGCTTTCTTT | CASSRHNSEAFF
20 | TRBJ2-5 | few | - | TRBV5-1 | TGCGCCAGCAGCTTGTGGTTGGACGCTCAGGAACGAGAACTACAAGAGACCCAGTACTTC | CASSLWLDAQERELQETQYF
14 | TRBJ2-1 | - | TRBD1 | TRBV5-1 | TGCGCCAGCAGCTCGGGACAGCTAAACAATGAGCAGTTCTTC | CASSSGQLNNEQFF
12 | TRBJ1-2 | many | - | TRBV20-1 | TGCAGTGCTGAATGGTCGAACTATGGCTACACCTTC | CSAEWSNYGYTF
16 | TRBJ2-7 | - | TRBD1 | TRBV2 | TGTGCCAGCAGAGAGAGAACGGACAGGGGGGATAACGAGCAGTACTTC | CASRERTDRGDNEQYF
13 | TRBJ1-2 | many | - | TRBV28 | TGTGCCAGCAGTTTGGCAGTCCTCTATGGCTACACCTTC | CASSLAVLYGYTF
11 | TRBJ2-1 | - | - | TRBV2 | TGTGCCAGCGGACTATACAATGAGCAGTTCTTC | CASGLYNEQFF
13 | TRBJ1-5 | - | - | TRBV2 | TGTGCCAGCAGGGGCGACTCTGATCAGCCCCAGCATTTT | CASRGDSDQPQHF
15 | TRBJ1-5 | many | - | TRBV28 | TGTGCCAGCAGTCCAGGGGCCTACAGCAATCAGCCCCAGCATTTT | CASSPGAYSNQPQHF
16 | TRBJ2-5 | - | TRBD2 | TRBV7-2 | TGTGCCAGCAGCCTCCAAGCGGGAGGTTCCCACGAGACCCAGTACTTC | CASSLQAGGSHETQYF
15 | TRBJ1-1 | few | TRBD1 | TRBV6-1 | TGTGCCAGCAGTGACCCGACAGGGGGGAGGACTGAAGCTTTCTTT | CASSDPTGGRTEAFF
16 | TRBJ2-6 | many | TRBD1 | TRBV28 | TGTGCCAGCAGTGCGACAGGGAAGTCTGGGGCCAACGTCCTGACTTTC | CASSATGKSGANVLTF
13 | TRBJ1-1 | few | - | TRBV5-1 | TGCGCCAGCAGCTTCGGGCAGAACACTGAAGCTTTCTTT | CASSFGQNTEAFF
13 | TRBJ1-5 | many | - | TRBV12-3/TRBV12-4 | TGTGCCAGCAGTCCCCGAGCGGGTCAGCCCCAGCATTTT | CASSPRAGQPQHF
14 | TRBJ1-2 | few | - | TRBV28 | TGTGCCAGCAGTTTGGCCTTGACAGATGGTTGCTACACCTTC | CASSLALTDGCYTF
13 | TRBJ1-1 | many | - | TRBV20-1 | TGCAGTGCTAGAGATCAACGGGGTACGGCAGCTTTCTTT | CSARDQRGTAAFF
14 | TRBJ2-7 | many | TRBD1 | TRBV20-1 | TGCAGTGCTAGTCGGGACAGGGGGATCGACGAGCAGTACTTC | CSASRDRGIDEQYF
13 | TRBJ1-1 | many | - | TRBV7-3 | TGTGCCAGCAGCTTATATCGGCGGACTGAAGCTTTCTTT | CASSLYRRTEAFF
14 | TRBJ2-5 | few | - | TRBV7-9 | TGTGCCAGCAGCTCGCGGACAGTTCAAGAGACCCAGTACTTC | CASSSRTVQETQYF
15 | TRBJ1-1 | many | TRBD1 | TRBV4-2 | TGTGCCAGCAGCCCCCGAGGGACAGGGTGGACTGAAGCTTTCTTT | CASSPRGTGWTEAFF